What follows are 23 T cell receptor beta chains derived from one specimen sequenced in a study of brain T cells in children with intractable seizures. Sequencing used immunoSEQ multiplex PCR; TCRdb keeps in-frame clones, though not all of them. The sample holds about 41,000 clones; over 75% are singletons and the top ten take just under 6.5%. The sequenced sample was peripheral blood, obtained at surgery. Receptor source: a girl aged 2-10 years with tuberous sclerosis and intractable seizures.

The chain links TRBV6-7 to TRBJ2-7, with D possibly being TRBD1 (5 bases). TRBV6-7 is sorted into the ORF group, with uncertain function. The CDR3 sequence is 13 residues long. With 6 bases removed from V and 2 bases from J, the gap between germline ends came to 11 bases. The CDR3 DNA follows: TGTGCCAGCAGCCCGACAGTTCCCTACGAGCAGTACTTC. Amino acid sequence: CASSPTVPYEQYF.

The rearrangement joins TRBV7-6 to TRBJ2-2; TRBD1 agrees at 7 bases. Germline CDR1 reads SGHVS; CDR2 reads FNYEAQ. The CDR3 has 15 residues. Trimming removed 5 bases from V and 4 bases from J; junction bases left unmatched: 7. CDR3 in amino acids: CASSARDSSTGELFF. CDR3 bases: TGTGCCAGCAGCGCAAGGGACAGTAGCACCGGGGAGCTGTTTTTT.

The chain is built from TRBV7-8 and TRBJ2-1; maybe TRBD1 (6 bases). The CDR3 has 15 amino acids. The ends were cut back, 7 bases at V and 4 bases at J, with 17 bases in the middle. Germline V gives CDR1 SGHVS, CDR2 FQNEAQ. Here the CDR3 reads CASIRWGPKYNEQFF. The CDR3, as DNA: TGTGCCAGCATTCGATGGGGGCCGAAGTACAATGAGCAGTTCTTC.

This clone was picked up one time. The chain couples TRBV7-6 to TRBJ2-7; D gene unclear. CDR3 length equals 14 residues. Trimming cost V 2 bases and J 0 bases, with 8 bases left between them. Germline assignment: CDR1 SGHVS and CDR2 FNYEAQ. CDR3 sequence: CASSLSSSSYEQYF. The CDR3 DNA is TGTGCCAGCAGCTTATCATCGTCCTCCTACGAGCAGTACTTC.

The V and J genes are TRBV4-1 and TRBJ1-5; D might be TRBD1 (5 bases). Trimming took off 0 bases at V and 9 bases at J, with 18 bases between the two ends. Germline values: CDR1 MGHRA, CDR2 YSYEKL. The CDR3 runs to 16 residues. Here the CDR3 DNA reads TGCGCCAGCAGCCAAGATCTTTCAGGGCCGCCATGGCCCCAGCATTTT. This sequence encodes CASSQDLSGPPWPQHF.

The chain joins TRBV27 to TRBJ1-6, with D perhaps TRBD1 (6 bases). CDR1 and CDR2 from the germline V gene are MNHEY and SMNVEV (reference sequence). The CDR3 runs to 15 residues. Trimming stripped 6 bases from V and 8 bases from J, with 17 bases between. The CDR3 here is CASSLTQGWDSPLHF. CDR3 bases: TGTGCCAGCAGCCTGACACAGGGATGGGATTCACCCCTCCACTTT.

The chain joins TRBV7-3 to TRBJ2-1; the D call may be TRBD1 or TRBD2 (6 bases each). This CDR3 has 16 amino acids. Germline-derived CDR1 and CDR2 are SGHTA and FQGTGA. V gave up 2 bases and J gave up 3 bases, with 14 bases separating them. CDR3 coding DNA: TGTGCCAGCAGCTTAGGGGGGCGAGCGGGCTACAATGAGCAGTTCTTC. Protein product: CASSLGGRAGYNEQFF.

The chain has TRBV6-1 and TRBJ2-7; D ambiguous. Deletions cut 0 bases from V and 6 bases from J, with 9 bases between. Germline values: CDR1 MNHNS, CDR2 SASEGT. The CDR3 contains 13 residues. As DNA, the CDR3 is TGTGCCAGCAGTGAAGCGAACAGCCCCGAGCAGTACGTC. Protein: CASSEANSPEQYV.

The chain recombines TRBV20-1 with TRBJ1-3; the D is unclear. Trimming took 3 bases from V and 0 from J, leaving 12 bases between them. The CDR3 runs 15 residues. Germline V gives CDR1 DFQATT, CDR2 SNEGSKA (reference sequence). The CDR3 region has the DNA TGCAGTGCTAGTCGGCGCGCCTTCTCTGGAAACACCATATATTTT. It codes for CSASRRAFSGNTIYF.

As DNA, the CDR3 is TGTGCCAGTAGGGACAGGGTTTGGGATCAGCCCCAGCATTTT. As protein: CASRDRVWDQPQHF. The chain employs TRBV19 and TRBJ1-5; 8 bases align to TRBD1. From germline, CDR1 is LNHDA and CDR2 SQIVND (reference sequence). Trimming cost V 6 bases and J 5 bases; bases outside gene matches: 6. CDR3 length: 14 amino acids.

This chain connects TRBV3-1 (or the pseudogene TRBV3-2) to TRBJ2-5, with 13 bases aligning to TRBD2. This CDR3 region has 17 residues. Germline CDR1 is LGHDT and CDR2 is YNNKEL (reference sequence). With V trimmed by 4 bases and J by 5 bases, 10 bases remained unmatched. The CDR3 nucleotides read TGTGCCAGCAGCCGGACTAGCGGGGGAATCCGCGGGGAGACCCAGTACTTC. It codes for CASSRTSGGIRGETQYF.

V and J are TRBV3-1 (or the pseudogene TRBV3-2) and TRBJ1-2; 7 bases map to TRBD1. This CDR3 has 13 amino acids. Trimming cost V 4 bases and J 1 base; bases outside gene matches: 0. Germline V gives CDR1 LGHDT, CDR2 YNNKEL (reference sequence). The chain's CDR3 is CASSRDSNYGYTF. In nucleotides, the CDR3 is TGTGCCAGCAGCCGGGACAGTAACTATGGCTACACCTTC.

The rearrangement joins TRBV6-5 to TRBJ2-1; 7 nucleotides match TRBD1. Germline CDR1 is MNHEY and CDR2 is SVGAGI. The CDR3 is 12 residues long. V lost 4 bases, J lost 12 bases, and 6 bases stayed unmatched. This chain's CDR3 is CASSSGTAGQFF. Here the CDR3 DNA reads TGTGCCAGCAGTTCCGGGACAGCAGGGCAGTTCTTC.

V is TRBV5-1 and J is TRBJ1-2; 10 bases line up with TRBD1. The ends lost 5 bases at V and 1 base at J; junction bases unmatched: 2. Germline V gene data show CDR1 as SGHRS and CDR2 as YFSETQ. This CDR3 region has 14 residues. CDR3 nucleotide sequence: TGCGCCAGCAGGGGGACAGGGGATAACTATGGCTACACCTTC. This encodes CASRGTGDNYGYTF.

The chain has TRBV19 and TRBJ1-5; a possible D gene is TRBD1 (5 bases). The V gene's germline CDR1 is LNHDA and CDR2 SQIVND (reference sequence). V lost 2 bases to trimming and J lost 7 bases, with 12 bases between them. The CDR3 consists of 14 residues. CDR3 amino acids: CASSIRTGPQPQHF. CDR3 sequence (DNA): TGTGCCAGTAGTATACGAACGGGACCCCAGCCCCAGCATTTT.

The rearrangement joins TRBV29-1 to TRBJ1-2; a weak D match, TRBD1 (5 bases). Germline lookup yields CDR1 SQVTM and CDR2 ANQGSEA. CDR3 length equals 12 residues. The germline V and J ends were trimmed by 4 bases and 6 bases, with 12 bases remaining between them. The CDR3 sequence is CSVVSQGDGYTF. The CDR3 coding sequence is TGCAGCGTTGTGAGCCAGGGCGATGGCTACACCTTC. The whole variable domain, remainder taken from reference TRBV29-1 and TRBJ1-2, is SAVISQKPSRDICQRGTSLTIQCQVDSQVTMMFWYRQQPGQSLTLIATANQGSEATYESGFVIDKFPISRPNLTFSTLTVSNMSPEDSSIYLCSVVSQGDGYTFGSGTRLTVV.

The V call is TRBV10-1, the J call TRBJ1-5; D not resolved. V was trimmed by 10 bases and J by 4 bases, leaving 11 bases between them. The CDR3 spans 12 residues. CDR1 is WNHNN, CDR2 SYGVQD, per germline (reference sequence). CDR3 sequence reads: CAIGPFNQPQHF. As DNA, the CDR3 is TGCGCCATCGGACCTTTTAATCAGCCCCAGCATTTT.

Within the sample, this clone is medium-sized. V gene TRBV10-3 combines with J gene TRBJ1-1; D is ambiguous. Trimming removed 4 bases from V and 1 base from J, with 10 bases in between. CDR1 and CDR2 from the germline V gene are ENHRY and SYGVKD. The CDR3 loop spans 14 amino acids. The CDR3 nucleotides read TGTGCCATCAGTGCGGAGACACCGAACACTGAAGCTTTCTTT. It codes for CAISAETPNTEAFF.

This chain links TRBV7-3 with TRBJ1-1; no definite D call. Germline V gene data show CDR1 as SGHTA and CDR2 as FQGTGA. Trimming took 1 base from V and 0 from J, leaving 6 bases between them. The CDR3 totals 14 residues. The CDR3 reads CASSLKGLNTEAFF. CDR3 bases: TGTGCCAGCAGCTTAAAGGGTCTGAACACTGAAGCTTTCTTT.

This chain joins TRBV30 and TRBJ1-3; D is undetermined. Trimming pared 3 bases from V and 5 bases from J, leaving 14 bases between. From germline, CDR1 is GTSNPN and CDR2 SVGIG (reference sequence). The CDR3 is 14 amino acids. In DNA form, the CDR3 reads TGTGCCTGGAGGAGGGAGGACTGGAGAAACACCATATATTTT. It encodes CAWRREDWRNTIYF.

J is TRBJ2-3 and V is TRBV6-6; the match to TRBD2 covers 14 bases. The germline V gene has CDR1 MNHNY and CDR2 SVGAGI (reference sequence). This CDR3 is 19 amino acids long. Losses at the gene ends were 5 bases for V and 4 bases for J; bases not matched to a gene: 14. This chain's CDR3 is CASSPKFWTSGGRSDTQYF. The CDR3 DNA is TGTGCCAGCAGTCCGAAGTTCTGGACTAGCGGGGGGAGGTCAGATACGCAGTATTTT.

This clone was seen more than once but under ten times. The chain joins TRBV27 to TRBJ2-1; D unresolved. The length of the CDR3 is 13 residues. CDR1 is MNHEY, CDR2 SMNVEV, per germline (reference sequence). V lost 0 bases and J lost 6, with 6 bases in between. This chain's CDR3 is CASSLSYSNEQFF. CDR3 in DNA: TGTGCCAGCAGTTTATCTTACAGCAATGAGCAGTTCTTC.

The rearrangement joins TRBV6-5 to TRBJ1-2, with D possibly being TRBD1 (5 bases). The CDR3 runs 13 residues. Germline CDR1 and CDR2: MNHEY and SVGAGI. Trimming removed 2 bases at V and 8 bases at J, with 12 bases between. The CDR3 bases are TGTGCCAGCAGTTACGGGTGGCGGGGGGGCTACACCTTC. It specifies CASSYGWRGGYTF.